These T cell receptor beta chains were read from a single sample in a study of T-cell reconstitution after alpha-beta-depleted transplantation in children. TCRdb used MiXCR to reprocess the PCR reads, holding one entry per CDR3 protein. The sample records about 980,000 distinct CDR3 sequences, around 30% being singletons. This material consisted of PBMCs, mostly from graft donor cells, taken 360 days after TCRalphabeta/CD19-depleted stem cell transplant. The receptors derive from a boy younger than two who had a stem cell transplant for SCID, so the T cells may come from the graft donor. The CDR3 runs from the conserved cysteine through the conserved F or W. The order of the fields is J gene, clone size, D gene, V gene, CDR3 protein, CDR3 DNA. The D gene is left open where the match is weak. Not every row has a clone size; where given, it reads once, few, many or a size class.

TRBJ1-2 NA NA TRBV20-1 CSARGSRLGGHQTNYGYTF TGCAGTGCTAGAGGTAGTCGGTTGGGGGGACACCAAACTAACTATGGCTACACCTTC
TRBJ2-7 NA TRBD1 TRBV29-1 CSVEMPGGGEQYF TGCAGCGTTGAGATGCCAGGGGGCGGAGAGCAGTACTTC
TRBJ2-5 NA NA TRBV29-1 CSAGVAEETQYF TGCAGCGCCGGGGTCGCGGAGGAGACCCAGTACTTC
TRBJ2-1 NA TRBD2 TRBV5-5 CASSLTLAGGGEQFF TGTGCCAGCAGCTTGACACTAGCGGGGGGAGGTGAGCAGTTCTTC
TRBJ2-3 NA TRBD2 TRBV5-1 CASSNRLAGGSTDTQYF TGCGCCAGCAGCAACCGACTAGCGGGGGGAAGCACAGATACGCAGTATTTT
TRBJ2-1 few NA TRBV5-1 CASSPRGGTAYNEQFF TGCGCCAGCAGCCCTCGAGGAGGGACAGCCTACAATGAGCAGTTCTTC
TRBJ2-5 NA TRBD2 TRBV20-1 CSASRPFAGGTETQYF TGCAGTGCTAGCCGCCCTTTTGCGGGGGGAACTGAGACCCAGTACTTC
TRBJ2-7 NA TRBD1 TRBV15 CATSRAGTESYEQYF TGTGCCACCAGCAGAGCCGGGACAGAATCCTACGAGCAGTACTTC
TRBJ2-1 NA NA TRBV30 CAWSDRLGEQFF TGTGCCTGGAGTGATCGGCTCGGTGAGCAGTTCTTC
TRBJ2-3 NA NA TRBV7-9 CASSLARPTRTEEYF TGTGCCAGCAGCTTAGCCAGGCCGACCAGGACGGAAGAGTATTTT
TRBJ2-5 NA NA TRBV20-1 CSASKGLQETQYF TGCAGTGCTAGTAAGGGGCTCCAAGAGACCCAGTACTTC
TRBJ1-4 NA NA TRBV5-5 CASSLAWRANEKLFF TGTGCCAGCAGCTTGGCGTGGAGAGCCAATGAAAAACTGTTTTTT
TRBJ1-1 few NA TRBV2 CASSEPPGRTNYTEAFF TGTGCCAGCAGTGAACCCCCGGGGAGGACGAACTACACTGAAGCTTTCTTT
TRBJ1-5 NA NA TRBV15 CATSRANAGIGNQPQHF TGTGCCACCAGCAGAGCGAATGCGGGGATCGGCAATCAGCCCCAGCATTTT
TRBJ2-7 many TRBD2 TRBV12-3/TRBV12-4 CASSFLAGAYEQYF TGTGCCAGCAGTTTTCTAGCGGGGGCCTACGAGCAGTACTTC
TRBJ2-1 NA TRBD1 TRBV11-3 CASSLTGQSSYNEQFF TGTGCCAGCAGCTTGACGGGACAGAGCTCCTACAATGAGCAGTTCTTC
TRBJ1-5 few TRBD1 TRBV5-1 CASSLAVAGGDQPQHF TGCGCCAGCAGCTTGGCCGTAGCAGGGGGCGATCAGCCCCAGCATTTT
TRBJ2-1 NA TRBD1 TRBV28 CASTKLGQGASYNEQFF TGTGCCAGCACCAAACTAGGACAGGGGGCATCCTACAATGAGCAGTTCTTC
TRBJ2-3 NA TRBD2 TRBV6-5 CASSYMGLAGTDTQYF TGTGCCAGCAGTTACATGGGACTAGCGGGCACAGATACGCAGTATTTT
TRBJ2-7 NA TRBD2 TRBV3-1 CASSQPTSGGDFYEQYF TGTGCCAGCAGTCAACCGACTAGCGGGGGGGATTTTTACGAGCAGTACTTC
TRBJ2-2 NA NA TRBV20-1 CSAREAANTGELFF TGCAGTGCTAGAGAGGCAGCGAACACCGGGGAGCTGTTTTTT
TRBJ2-5 NA TRBD2 TRBV25-1 CASSKILAGKETQYF TGTGCCAGCAGTAAGATACTAGCGGGGAAAGAGACCCAGTACTTC
TRBJ2-4 few NA TRBV5-5 CASSTYRSLKNIQYF TGTGCCAGCAGCACATACAGGAGTTTAAAAAACATTCAGTACTTC
TRBJ2-7 few TRBD1 TRBV9 CASSADRAEDYEQYF TGTGCCAGCAGCGCAGACAGGGCCGAGGACTACGAGCAGTACTTC
TRBJ1-2 few NA TRBV7-9 CASSLDAGRGYTF TGTGCCAGCAGCTTAGATGCAGGGAGAGGCTACACCTTC
TRBJ1-3 NA TRBD1 TRBV5-5 CASSLWVRGGASGNTIYF TGTGCCAGCAGCTTGTGGGTCAGAGGGGGCGCGTCTGGAAACACCATATATTTT